Listed here are 6 T cell receptor beta chains from one sample, sequenced in a study of cytomegalovirus exposure and HLA in healthy donors. PCR involved 60 Vbeta and 13 Jbeta primers. Libraries were prepared by immunoSEQ multiplex PCR; TCRdb keeps only in-frame clonotypes and omits some of them. The sample consists of under 100,000 clones, 65% to 80% of them appearing once. The source material was PBMCs. Source of these receptors: a man aged 25-45 years in good health and CMV-seronegative.

The rearrangement links TRBV20-1 to TRBJ2-1, with D unresolved. The CDR3 spans 10 residues. V was pared by 6 bases and J by 6 bases, with 6 bases between. Germline CDR1 is DFQATT and CDR2 is SNEGSKA (reference sequence). The CDR3 sequence: CSANLNEQFF. As DNA, the CDR3 is TGCAGTGCAAATCTCAATGAGCAGTTCTTC.

V gene TRBV6-1 combines with J gene TRBJ2-3, with D perhaps TRBD1 (5 bases). Germline V gene sequence: CDR1 MNHNS, CDR2 SASEGT. V lost 1 base to trimming and J lost 2 bases, with 10 bases between them. This CDR3 is 15 amino acids long. In nucleotides, the CDR3 is TGTGCCAGCAGTGAAGGGACATCTCACACAGATACGCAGTATTTT. It specifies CASSEGTSHTDTQYF.

The chain couples TRBV29-1 to TRBJ1-2; D gene unclear. V lost 7 bases, J lost 5 bases, and 11 bases lay in between. The CDR3 covers 11 residues. Germline lookup yields CDR1 SQVTM and CDR2 ANQGSEA. CDR3 sequence: CSAVIDYGYTF. CDR3 DNA: TGCAGCGCGGTTATAGATTATGGCTACACCTTC.

The CDR3 region is CASSPRQGGLNTEAFF. CDR3 sequence (DNA): TGCGCCAGCAGCCCGCGACAGGGGGGGCTGAACACTGAAGCTTTCTTT. The chain recombines TRBV5-1 with TRBJ1-1; 9 positions match TRBD1. After removal of 4 bases from V and 0 bases from J, the junction contained 7 bases not matched to a gene. From germline, CDR1 is SGHRS and CDR2 YFSETQ. The length of the CDR3 is 16 residues.

This clone was detected a few times. The genes are TRBV5-5 and TRBJ1-1, with D unclear. In germline, CDR1 is SGHKS, CDR2 YYEKEE (reference sequence). Trimming took 6 bases from V and 4 from J, leaving 16 bases between them. The CDR3 runs 14 residues. This CDR3 is CASNSQNGVTEAFF. The CDR3 DNA follows: TGTGCCAGCAACTCACAAAACGGGGTCACTGAAGCTTTCTTT. The full variable domain, rest sourced from reference TRBV5-5 and TRBJ1-1, is DAGVTQSPTHLIKTRGQQVTLRCSPISGHKSVSWYQQVLGQGPQFIFQYYEKEERGRGNFPDRFSARQFPNYSSELNVNALLLGDSALYLCASNSQNGVTEAFFGQGTRLTVV.

The chain carries TRBV30 and TRBJ1-2; D is unclear. This CDR3 comprises 14 residues. Germline V gene sequence: CDR1 GTSNPN, CDR2 SVGIG (reference sequence). V lost 1 base, J lost 7 bases, and 16 bases lay in between. CDR3 nucleotide sequence: TGTGCCTGGAGTGGGACTCTTGGGTTCGGTGGCTACACCTTC. Translated: CAWSGTLGFGGYTF.